The sequence of this T cell receptor beta chain was determined in a study of PD-L1 blockade in urothelial cancer. V was clipped by 0 bases and J by 0 bases, with 6 bases between them. Germline V gene sequence: CDR1 MNHNY, CDR2 SVGAGI (reference sequence). The CDR3 runs 14 residues. This clone was observed once. Time point defined: peripheral blood 6 weeks after treatment start. For each patient, 1 to 8 samples were obtained, pretreatment and on-treatment. The assay was immunoSEQ multiplex PCR, and TCRdb's table has in-frame clones only and misses some. The sample includes about 90,000 clones, approximately 82% of them seen just once.

The V call is TRBV6-6, the J call TRBJ2-7; the D gene is possibly TRBD2 (5 bases). The receptor's source is a man between 65 and 85 years old with urothelial cancer. This sample comprised PBMCs, obtained around atezolizumab (anti-PD-L1) treatment. The CDR3 DNA sequence: TGTGCCAGCAGTTACTCAGGGAGCTCCTACGAGCAGTACTTC. Its protein is CASSYSGSSYEQYF.